The 22 T cell receptor beta chains reported below all come from one sample, sequenced in a study of blood T cell repertoires in COVID-19. Clones were read by immunoSEQ multiplex PCR, and TCRdb kept only the in-frame ones, dropping some. Of over 85,000 clones detected, about 90% appear once; the ten largest clones hold 7.4%. The material sequenced was peripheral blood. The receptors derive from a human donor with acute or convalescent COVID-19. The donor label of this sample is uncertain.

The chain couples TRBV6-5 to TRBJ2-2, with TRBD1 matching 11 bases. The CDR3 sequence is 14 residues long. V was pared by 8 bases and J by 9 bases, with 8 bases of the junction left unmatched. In germline, CDR1 is MNHEY, CDR2 SVGAGI. The CDR3 protein is CASSPGQGGRELFF. The CDR3 nucleotides read TGTGCCAGCTCGCCGGGACAGGGGGGCCGGGAGCTGTTTTTT.

The V gene is TRBV6-4, the J gene TRBJ2-3; possibly TRBD2 for D (6 bases). V was shortened by 0 bases and J by 11 bases, with 15 bases between the two germline ends. The CDR3 sequence is 14 residues long. CDR1 and CDR2 from the germline V gene are MRHNA and SNTAGT. The CDR3 loop is CASSDSGVGGRQYF. As DNA, the CDR3 is TGTGCCAGCAGTGACTCGGGAGTCGGGGGAAGGCAGTATTTT.

This clone was seen repeatedly, ten times or more. This chain connects TRBV4-3 to TRBJ1-2; no definite D call. This CDR3 comprises 17 residues. V gave up 0 bases and J gave up 3 bases, with 17 bases separating them. Germline V gene lookup returns CDR1 LGHNA and CDR2 YSLEER. The CDR3 nucleotides are TGCGCCAGCAGCCAAGAACTCGGCGACGGAGGCTACTATGGCTACACCTTC. Amino acids: CASSQELGDGGYYGYTF.

This chain uses TRBV5-1 with TRBJ2-5; 11 bases are a match to TRBD2. The CDR3 is 16 amino acids. Germline assignment: CDR1 SGHRS and CDR2 YFSETQ. The junction had 7 bases not matched to a gene; V was cut back by 1 base and J by 5 bases. The CDR3: CASSLSLAGGRETQYF. CDR3 bases: TGCGCCAGCAGCTTGAGTCTAGCGGGGGGCAGGGAGACCCAGTACTTC.

The V call is TRBV4-2, the J call TRBJ1-2; TRBD1 is a possible D gene (5 bases). CDR1 is LGHNA and CDR2 is YNFKEQ in the germline V gene. This CDR3 contains 16 residues. V was shortened by 0 bases and J by 0 bases, with 11 bases between the two germline ends. Here the CDR3 DNA reads TGTGCCAGCAGCCAAGAGTGGCAGGGCGCTAACTATGGCTACACCTTC. Amino acids: CASSQEWQGANYGYTF.

This clone was picked up one time. The chain carries TRBV4-2 and TRBJ2-7; possibly TRBD1 for D (6 bases). The CDR3 is 15 amino acids. Germline V gene lookup returns CDR1 LGHNA and CDR2 YNFKEQ. Trimming pared 1 base from V and 3 bases from J, leaving 13 bases between. The CDR3 bases are TGTGCCAGCAGCCAAGGTCCGGGACACAGCTACGAGCAGTACTTC. It translates to CASSQGPGHSYEQYF.

The rearrangement uses TRBV9 and TRBJ1-1; D might be TRBD1 (5 bases). Trimming removed 3 bases at V and 1 base at J, with 13 bases between. The CDR3 covers 15 residues. CDR1 SGDLS and CDR2 YYNGEE come from the germline V gene. The CDR3 reads CASSENWGGNTEAFF. The CDR3, as DNA: TGTGCCAGCAGCGAAAATTGGGGGGGGAACACTGAAGCTTTCTTT.

This clone was detected once. V and J are TRBV6-5 and TRBJ2-3; D might be TRBD2 (6 bases). The CDR3 has 15 amino acids. Trimming took 2 bases from V and 2 from J, leaving 11 bases between them. Germline V CDR1 and CDR2: MNHEY, SVGAGI. The CDR3 loop reads CASSYGGGDTDTQYF. The DNA for the CDR3 is TGTGCCAGCAGTTACGGGGGAGGAGACACAGATACGCAGTATTTT.

The DNA for the CDR3 is TGTGCCAGCAGTCTTGGGGTCCCCCAGCGGGGCCGCCGGAATGAGCAGTTCTTC. Residues: CASSLGVPQRGRRNEQFF. The chain carries TRBV27 and TRBJ2-1; 7 positions match TRBD2. V was pared by 5 bases and J by 7 bases, with 20 bases of the junction left unmatched. The CDR3 runs to 18 residues. Germline V CDR1 and CDR2: MNHEY, SMNVEV (reference sequence).

The J gene is TRBJ2-1, the V gene TRBV12-5; 14 nucleotides line up with TRBD2. This CDR3 has 18 residues. CDR1 and CDR2 from the germline V gene are LGHNT and FRNRAP. The junction had 12 bases not matched to a gene; V was cut back by 2 bases and J by 9 bases. CDR3 DNA sequence: TGTGCTAGTGGTTTGAGACTAGCGGGGGGGCCAAAGGCGGGTGAGCAGTTCTTC. It codes for CASGLRLAGGPKAGEQFF.

The genes are TRBV6-1 and TRBJ1-5; D may be TRBD1 (5 bases). Germline-derived CDR1 and CDR2 are MNHNS and SASEGT. V lost 3 bases, J lost 6 bases, and 9 bases lay in between. The CDR3 covers 13 residues. The CDR3 here is CASSDQGAQPQHF. CDR3 sequence (DNA): TGTGCCAGCAGTGACCAGGGTGCTCAGCCCCAGCATTTT.

J is TRBJ1-6 and V is TRBV3-1 (or the pseudogene TRBV3-2), with D maybe TRBD1 (5 bases). Germline CDR1 reads LGHDT; CDR2 reads YNNKEL (reference sequence). The V end was cut by 0 bases, the J end by 10 bases, with 10 bases between. CDR3 length equals 14 residues. The CDR3 DNA follows: TGTGCCAGCAGCCAAGATGGGGCATACTCACCCCTCCACTTT. It is translated as CASSQDGAYSPLHF.

V gene TRBV4-2 combines with J gene TRBJ1-1; 7 bases agree with TRBD1. The V gene's germline CDR1 is LGHNA and CDR2 YNFKEQ. The length of the CDR3 is 16 residues. Trimming removed 2 bases from V and 0 bases from J; junction bases left unmatched: 6. In DNA form, the CDR3 reads TGTGCCAGCAGCCAAACACAGGGGCGGGTGAACACTGAAGCTTTCTTT. As protein: CASSQTQGRVNTEAFF.

This clone has just a few counts. The J gene is TRBJ1-4, the V gene TRBV6-5; 7 nucleotides match TRBD1. The CDR3 consists of 16 residues. Germline trimming cut 2 bases from V and 4 bases from J; bases unmatched to any gene: 7. Germline V gene sequence: CDR1 MNHEY, CDR2 SVGAGI. The CDR3 DNA sequence: TGTGCCAGCAGTTACACCCATACAGGGGTTAATGAAAAACTGTTTTTT. Its translation is CASSYTHTGVNEKLFF.

The chain combines TRBV15 with TRBJ2-2; TRBD2 aligns across 8 bases. Trimming cost V 0 bases and J 2 bases; bases outside gene matches: 14. The germline V gene encodes CDR1 LNHNV and CDR2 YYDKDF (reference sequence). This CDR3 region has 20 residues. CDR3 DNA sequence: TGTGCCACCAGCAGAGATAAGGTCGGGGGGGCCTCCCTAAACACCGGGGAGCTGTTTTTT. It codes for CATSRDKVGGASLNTGELFF.

In this sample, this clone turned up once. The chain carries TRBV12-3 or TRBV12-4 and TRBJ2-1; D call uncertain. The CDR3 covers 13 residues. The V and J ends lost 6 bases and 6 bases respectively, with 12 bases between them. In nucleotides, the CDR3 is TGTGCCAGCAGCCCTACAGCACGCAATGAGCAGTTCTTC. Protein sequence: CASSPTARNEQFF.

The chain joins TRBV19 to TRBJ1-2; D remains ambiguous. The length of the CDR3 is 14 residues. Trimming took 3 bases from V and 0 from J, leaving 8 bases between them. The germline V gene has CDR1 LNHDA and CDR2 SQIVND (reference sequence). DNA for the CDR3: TGTGCCAGTAGTATTGTATTAGCTAACTATGGCTACACCTTC. Residues: CASSIVLANYGYTF.

The gene calls are TRBV30 and TRBJ2-5; TRBD1 might be the D (5 bases). Trimming shortened V by 8 bases and J by 3 bases, and 19 bases separated the two germline ends. Germline V CDR1 and CDR2: GTSNPN, SVGIG (reference sequence). This CDR3 comprises 14 residues. The CDR3 bases are TGTGCCGTTTCGTCAGGGCAGATCGAAGAGACCCAGTACTTC. Its translation: CAVSSGQIEETQYF.

The rearrangement links TRBV9 to TRBJ2-2; a weak D match, TRBD1 (5 bases). This CDR3 has 15 residues. CDR1 is SGDLS and CDR2 is YYNGEE in the germline V gene. With 3 bases removed from V and 5 bases from J, the gap between germline ends came to 14 bases. The DNA of the CDR3 is TGTGCCAGCAGCGCCCAGGGCCACACGACCGGGGAGCTGTTTTTT. This gives the protein CASSAQGHTTGELFF.

The V gene is TRBV3-1 (or the pseudogene TRBV3-2), the J gene TRBJ1-1; 7 nucleotides agree with TRBD1. The germline V gene has CDR1 LGHDT and CDR2 YNNKEL (reference sequence). The CDR3 runs 16 residues. Trimming took 4 bases from V and 6 from J; bases not matched to a gene: 14. CDR3 in DNA: TGTGCCAGCAGCCCGAACAGGGGAAGTATCGGGTCTGAAGCTTTCTTT. It yields the protein CASSPNRGSIGSEAFF.

This chain uses TRBV6-5 with TRBJ1-3; D is uncertain. The length of the CDR3 is 15 residues. The V gene's germline CDR1 is MNHEY and CDR2 SVGAGI. The V gene lost 2 bases and the J gene lost 0 bases, with 8 bases spanning the gap. The CDR3 sequence is CASSYDIVSGNTIYF. CDR3 sequence (DNA): TGTGCCAGCAGTTACGACATAGTCTCTGGAAACACCATATATTTT.

This rearrangement joins TRBV7-8 to TRBJ2-6; D not resolved. The CDR3 is made up of 14 amino acids. CDR1 SGHVS and CDR2 FQNEAQ come from the germline V gene. With 4 bases removed from V and 0 bases from J, the gap between germline ends came to 4 bases. The CDR3 spells CASSSFSGANVLTF. CDR3 in DNA: TGTGCCAGCAGCTCCTTCTCTGGGGCCAACGTCCTGACTTTC.